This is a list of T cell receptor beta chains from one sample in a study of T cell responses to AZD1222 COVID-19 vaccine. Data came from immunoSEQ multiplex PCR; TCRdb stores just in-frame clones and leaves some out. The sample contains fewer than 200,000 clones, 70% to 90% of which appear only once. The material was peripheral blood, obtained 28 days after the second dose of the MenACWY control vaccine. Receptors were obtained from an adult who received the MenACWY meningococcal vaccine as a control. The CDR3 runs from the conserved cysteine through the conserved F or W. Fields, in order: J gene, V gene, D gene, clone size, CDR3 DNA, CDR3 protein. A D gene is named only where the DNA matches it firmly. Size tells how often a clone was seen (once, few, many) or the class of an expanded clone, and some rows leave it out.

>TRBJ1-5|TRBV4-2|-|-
TGTGCCAGCAGCCAAGACTACACAACTGGGGGCAATCAGCCCCAGCATTTT
CASSQDYTTGGNQPQHF
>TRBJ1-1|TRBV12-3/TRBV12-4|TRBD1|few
TGTGCCAGCAGACTGACAGGGGTTACTGAAGCTTTCTTT
CASRLTGVTEAFF
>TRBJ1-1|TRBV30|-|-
TGTGCCAGCCGGGCCCTGTTGAACACTGAAGCTTTCTTT
CASRALLNTEAFF
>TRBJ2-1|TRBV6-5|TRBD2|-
TGTGCCAGCAGCTCTAGCGGGAGCTCCTACAATGAGCAGTTCTTC
CASSSSGSSYNEQFF
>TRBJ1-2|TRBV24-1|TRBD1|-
TGTGCCACCAGTGATGGGACAGGGGGCGCAAGCTATGGCTACACCTTC
CATSDGTGGASYGYTF
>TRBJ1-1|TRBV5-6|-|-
TGTGCCAGCAGCTTAGTCGGGGACACTGAAGCTTTCTTT
CASSLVGDTEAFF
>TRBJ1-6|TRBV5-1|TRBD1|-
TGCGCCAGCAGCTTGGAACCGGGACAGATTAATTCACCCCTCCACTTT
CASSLEPGQINSPLHF
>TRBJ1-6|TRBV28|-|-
TGTGCCAGCGTGCCGGGGGGCGGTAATTCACCCCTCCACTTT
CASVPGGGNSPLHF
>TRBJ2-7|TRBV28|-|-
TGTGCCAGCAGTTTAGGGCCCCTAACGTCCTACGAGCAGTACTTC
CASSLGPLTSYEQYF
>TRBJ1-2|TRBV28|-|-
TGTGCCAGCAGTGTCGACAGGTCTAACTATGGCTACACCTTC
CASSVDRSNYGYTF
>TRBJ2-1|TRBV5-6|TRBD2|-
TGTGCCAGCAGCTTGGTGACTAGCGGCACCTACAATGAGCAGTTCTTC
CASSLVTSGTYNEQFF
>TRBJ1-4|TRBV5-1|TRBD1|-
TGCGCCAGCAGCGGACAGGGGATGCCTAATGAAAAACTGTTTTTT
CASSGQGMPNEKLFF
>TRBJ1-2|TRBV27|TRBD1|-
TGTGCCAGCAGTTTCGACAGGGGTTTAACTGGCTACACCTTC
CASSFDRGLTGYTF
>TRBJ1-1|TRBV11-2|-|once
TGTGCCAGCAGCTTAACTAGGGGGGGGAACACTGAAGCTTTCTTT
CASSLTRGGNTEAFF
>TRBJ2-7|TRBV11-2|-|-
TGTGCCAGCAGCTTAGTTCGTCCCTACGAGCAGTACTTC
CASSLVRPYEQYF
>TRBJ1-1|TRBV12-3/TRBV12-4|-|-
TGTGCCAGCAGTTTACTGGGAGGTTCTGAAGCTTTCTTT
CASSLLGGSEAFF
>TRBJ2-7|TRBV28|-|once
TGTGCCAGCAGTCCCCCCATGGTAGCCGGCCACGAGCAGTACTTC
CASSPPMVAGHEQYF
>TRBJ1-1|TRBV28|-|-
TGTGCCAGCAGGAGACTTTGGGACCAACTACCTGTGGCTGAAGCTTTCTTT
CASRRLWDQLPVAEAFF
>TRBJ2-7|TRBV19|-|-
TGTGCCAGTAGTATAGACCAGCCCCCTTACGAGCAGTACTTC
CASSIDQPPYEQYF
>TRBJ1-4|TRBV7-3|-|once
TGTGCCAGCAGCCCCGGGGAGGCGGCTAATGAAAAACTGTTTTTT
CASSPGEAANEKLFF
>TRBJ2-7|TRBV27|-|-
TGTGCCAGCAGTCCCCGCCCCGGACGGCCCTACGAGCAGTACTTC
CASSPRPGRPYEQYF
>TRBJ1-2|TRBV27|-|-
TGTGCCAGCAGCCCTAACAGGGTTTACGGCTACACCTTC
CASSPNRVYGYTF